This TCR beta chain appears in the sequencing data of a study of blood T cell repertoires in COVID-19. Study overall: The United States, Italy and Spain were the sources of the acute and convalescent COVID-19 samples. In each case, the material was cDNA or gDNA derived from T cells, B-cell-depleted T cells, or PBMCs.

CDR1 and CDR2 (germline): SGHKS, YYEKEE (reference sequence). The CDR3 loop spans 14 amino acids. Trimming cost V 0 bases and J 7 bases; bases outside gene matches: 2. Under the authors' procedure: How many nucleated cells were present was estimated from reference gene primer amplification. TCRdb's copy holds only in-frame clones and misses some; the assay was immunoSEQ multiplex PCR. The V and J calls and clone size are taken from that table; D and trimming were inferred from the DNA. The sample carries roughly 200,000 clones, nearly 90% recorded once. The TCR comes from a woman between 35 and 50 years old who had recovered from COVID-19. Material: peripheral blood. The chain has TRBV5-5 and TRBJ2-1; 9 bases map to TRBD2. DNA for the CDR3: TGTGCCAGCAGCTTGGGGCTAGCGGGAAATGAGCAGTTCTTC. This translates into CASSLGLAGNEQFF.